Presented here are 19 T cell receptor beta chains from one specimen sequenced in a study of T cells in Graves' hyperthyroidism and ophthalmopathy (dated by TCRdb to between 2017 and 2020). Libraries were prepared through multiplex PCR. The run used an Illumina HiSeq 2000. The TCR beta CDR3 regions were amplified from the RNA transcripts. The first round of RT-PCR for the TCR CDR3 was performed with the HTBI primer set and the Qiagen OneStep RT-PCR kit. The public reads were run again by TCRdb, first through fastp at Q25 and then through MiXCR, and only productive beta chains were kept. Each record represents a unique CDR3 protein, reported with the most common genes and DNA among its rows. In this sample the table shows 300,000 to 450,000 distinct CDR3 sequences, under 15% of which occur a single time. Jointly, the top ten make up approximately 32% of the sample. The sample consisted of blood. These receptors were collected from a woman in her thirties with Graves' hyperthyroidism.

This chain connects TRBV5-1 to TRBJ1-2; 9 positions agree with TRBD1. With V trimmed by 0 bases and J by 0 bases, 3 bases remained unmatched. Germline CDR1 and CDR2: SGHRS and YFSETQ. The CDR3 is made up of 16 amino acids. In nucleotides, the CDR3 is TGCGCCAGCAGCTTGGGGGGGACAGGGACTAACTATGGCTACACCTTC. Amino acids: CASSLGGTGTNYGYTF.

Regarding this clonotype: A much larger clone is a single base away; this may be a read error. The chain joins TRBV3-1 to TRBJ2-7; the D call may be TRBD1 or TRBD2 (5 bases each). Germline lookup yields CDR1 LGHDT and CDR2 YNNKEL (reference sequence). The CDR3 is 14 amino acids. This CDR3 is CASSQGTKLSEQYF. The DNA of the CDR3 is TGTGCCAGCAGTCAAGGGACGAAACTTAGCGAGCAGTACTTC.

The chain uses TRBV6-1 and TRBJ2-3; weak D call: TRBD2 (5 bases). The V end was cut by 10 bases, the J end by 7 bases, with 21 bases between. CDR1 is MNHNS, CDR2 SASEGT, per germline. CDR3 length: 14 residues. The CDR3 DNA follows: TGTGCCACCCTCGGGCAGACTATCAGGAATACGCAGTATTTT. Amino acid sequence: CATLGQTIRNTQYF.

This clonotype was counted a few times. CDR3 loop: CSASRPAGPDEQYF. The CDR3 DNA reads as TGCAGTGCTAGCAGACCCGCCGGGCCGGACGAGCAGTACTTC. The chain has TRBV20-1 and TRBJ2-7; D not certain. Germline CDR1 reads DFQATT; CDR2 reads SNEGSKA (reference sequence). The CDR3 totals 14 residues. The V and J ends lost 3 bases and 5 bases respectively, with 17 bases between them.

The chain is built from TRBV24-1 and TRBJ2-3; D is possibly TRBD1 (6 bases). The V gene lost 4 bases and the J gene lost 2 bases, with 15 bases spanning the gap. Germline lookup yields CDR1 KGHDR and CDR2 SFDVKD. This CDR3 has 16 amino acids. CDR3 DNA: TGTGCCACCAGTGACCCCAGGGGTGGAATCACAGATACGCAGTATTTT. Encoded protein: CATSDPRGGITDTQYF.

This clonotype was counted ten times or more. The chain couples TRBV11-1 to TRBJ2-1; possible D gene TRBD1, 5 bases. The CDR3 covers 13 residues. V lost 5 bases, J lost 10 bases, and 15 bases lay in between. Germline V gene data show CDR1 as SGHAT and CDR2 as FQDESV (reference sequence). The CDR3 loop reads CASSAKGMGEQFF. The CDR3 DNA reads as TGTGCCAGCAGCGCAAAGGGGATGGGGGAGCAGTTCTTC.

The chain recombines TRBV3-1 with TRBJ2-2; D is perhaps TRBD1 (5 bases). This CDR3 has 15 amino acids. Germline-derived CDR1 and CDR2 are LGHDT and YNNKEL (reference sequence). V lost 6 bases and J lost 0, with 11 bases in between. In DNA, the CDR3 is TGTGCCAGCAGACCTGGGGCGGCGAACACCGGGGAGCTGTTTTTT. This encodes CASRPGAANTGELFF.

In this sample, this clonotype turned up a few times. The chain carries TRBV7-6 and TRBJ2-1; 8 nucleotides match TRBD2. The CDR3 consists of 17 residues. The ends lost 0 bases at V and 1 base at J; junction bases unmatched: 5. Germline-derived CDR1 and CDR2 are SGHVS and FNYEAQ. CDR3 coding DNA: TGTGCCAGCAGCTTAGCGACACTAGCGGCTTCCTACAATGAGCAGTTCTTC. This sequence encodes CASSLATLAASYNEQFF.

The J gene is TRBJ2-5, the V gene TRBV14, with D tentatively TRBD2 (5 bases). CDR3 size: 15 residues. Germline V gene lookup returns CDR1 SGHDN and CDR2 FVKESK. Trimming left V 1 base short and J 2 bases short, with 11 bases between. The CDR3 DNA is TGTGCCAGCAGCCAAGGAGGAGCGGTTCAAGAGACCCAGTACTTC. This gives the protein CASSQGGAVQETQYF.

This clonotype has at least ten counts. The genes are TRBV12-3 or TRBV12-4 and TRBJ1-1, with D unresolved. The CDR3 is 13 residues long. Trimming removed 4 bases at V and 0 bases at J, with 6 bases between. CDR3 protein: CASSSAVNTEAFF. The CDR3 nucleotides are TGTGCCAGCAGTTCGGCAGTGAACACTGAAGCTTTCTTT.

This clonotype showed up many times. The chain recombines TRBV5-1 with TRBJ2-7; D possibly matches TRBD1 or TRBD2 (6 bases each). The germline gives CDR1 SGHRS, CDR2 YFSETQ. The CDR3 runs to 15 residues. The V end lost 0 bases, the J end lost 5 bases, and 15 bases lay between the germline ends. The CDR3 here is CASSLATGRFHEQYF. CDR3 in DNA: TGCGCCAGCAGCTTGGCAACAGGGAGGTTCCACGAGCAGTACTTC.

In its sample, this clonotype was seen many times. J is TRBJ2-7 and V is TRBV5-1; weak D call: TRBD2 (5 bases). Germline loops: CDR1 SGHRS, CDR2 YFSETQ. There are 16 residues in the CDR3. V was pared by 3 bases and J by 3 bases, with 19 bases between. In DNA form, the CDR3 reads TGCGCCAGCAGCTCCATTCCGGGATCTAGAGGCTACGAGCAGTACTTC. This encodes CASSSIPGSRGYEQYF.

On this clonotype itself: A read error may produce the germline difference seen at one junction end. The chain has TRBV11-2 and TRBJ2-2, with TRBD2 matching 9 bases. This CDR3 has 15 amino acids. Germline V gives CDR1 SGHAT, CDR2 FQNNGV. In DNA, the CDR3 is TGTGCCAGCAACCCTAGCGGGGCGAACACCAGGGAGCTGTTTTTT. It encodes CASNPSGANTRELFF.

The V and J genes are TRBV10-3 and TRBJ2-6; a weak D match, TRBD1 (6 bases). Trimming pared 8 bases from V and 1 base from J, leaving 9 bases between. The CDR3 is made up of 14 amino acids. CDR1 and CDR2 (germline): ENHRY, SYGVKD. The CDR3 nucleotides read TGTGCCATCGCTGGGACATCTGGGGCCAACGTCCTGACTTTC. Residues: CAIAGTSGANVLTF.

The rearrangement links TRBV5-1 to TRBJ2-5; 8 nucleotides match TRBD2. The V segment lost 0 bases and the J segment 4 bases; nucleotides outside the gene matches: 14. The CDR3 spans 18 residues. Germline loops: CDR1 SGHRS, CDR2 YFSETQ. The CDR3 loop reads CASSLAPRGGGRVETQYF. CDR3 DNA sequence: TGCGCCAGCAGCTTGGCACCACGGGGGGGGGGCCGAGTAGAGACCCAGTACTTC.

The V call is TRBV10-3, the J call TRBJ1-5; TRBD1 matches at 8 bases. Germline CDR1 reads ENHRY; CDR2 reads SYGVKD. The CDR3 has 17 residues. V lost 0 bases and J lost 4; bases outside the gene matches: 8. The CDR3 reads CAISESIAGGRNQPQHF. CDR3 sequence (DNA): TGTGCCATCAGTGAGTCTATCGCAGGGGGCAGAAATCAGCCCCAGCATTTT.

This clonotype was detected many times. CDR3 bases: TGTGCCAGCAGTTCCCTGGTGGGATCAAACACAGATACGCAGTATTTT. It yields the protein CASSSLVGSNTDTQYF. The chain joins TRBV28 to TRBJ2-3; unclear D gene. The CDR3 covers 16 residues. Trimming pared 4 bases from V and 2 bases from J, leaving 16 bases between. The V gene's germline CDR1 is MDHEN and CDR2 SYDVKM.

This clonotype was observed many times. The chain recombines TRBV29-1 with TRBJ2-7, with 9 nucleotides matching TRBD2. Germline CDR1 is SQVTM and CDR2 is ANQGSEA. The CDR3 contains 13 residues. V shed 4 bases and J 1 base; nucleotides not matched to a gene: 2. The CDR3 spells CSVGAGGSYEQYF. CDR3 in DNA: TGCAGCGTTGGGGCGGGAGGGTCCTACGAGCAGTACTTC.

At least ten counts were recorded for this clonotype. The chain is built from TRBV5-6 and TRBJ2-1; no definite D call. Trimming took 4 bases from V and 3 from J, leaving 17 bases between them. The CDR3 is 16 residues long. CDR1 and CDR2 from the germline V gene are SGHDT and YYEEEE. The CDR3 loop is CASSIYSTVYYNEQFF. The CDR3 bases are TGTGCCAGCAGCATTTACTCGACGGTCTACTACAATGAGCAGTTCTTC.